Below are 25 T cell receptor beta chains sequenced from a single sample in a study of T cell responses to AZD1222 COVID-19 vaccine. Generated by immunoSEQ multiplex PCR, the TCRdb table keeps only in-frame clones and is missing some. The sample contains roughly 98,000 clones, 88% of which appear only once. The source material was peripheral blood, sampled 28 days after the second AZD1222 dose. These receptors all come from an adult who received the AZD1222 COVID-19 vaccine.

This chain uses TRBV5-1 with TRBJ2-2; possibly TRBD1 for D (7 bases). V lost 3 bases, J lost 5 bases, and 17 bases lay in between. The CDR3 spans 16 residues. From germline, CDR1 is SGHRS and CDR2 YFSETQ. Here the CDR3 reads CASSSLAARGTGELFF. The CDR3 nucleotides are TGCGCCAGCAGCTCTTTAGCGGCCAGGGGGACCGGGGAGCTGTTTTTT. Full variable domain (missing parts from reference TRBV5-1 and TRBJ2-2): KAGVTQTPRYLIKTRGQQVTLSCSPISGHRSVSWYQQTPGQGLQFLFEYFSETQRNKGNFPGRFSGRQFSNSRSEMNVSTLELGDSALYLCASSSLAARGTGELFFGEGSRLTVL.

The chain links TRBV28 to TRBJ1-3; no firm D call. Looked up from germline, CDR1 is MDHEN and CDR2 is SYDVKM. This CDR3 comprises 15 residues. The ends were cut back, 6 bases at V and 0 bases at J, with 12 bases in the middle. CDR3: CASSLAVLSGNTIYF. In DNA form, the CDR3 reads TGTGCCAGCAGCCTGGCGGTCCTCTCTGGAAACACCATATATTTT.

Only one count was recorded for this clone. The CDR3 loop reads CASSVAPTGSGGDEKLFF. The CDR3 DNA reads as TGTGCCAGCAGCGTAGCCCCCACAGGGAGCGGAGGGGATGAAAAACTGTTTTTT. The chain is built from TRBV9 and TRBJ1-4; D perhaps matches TRBD1 (6 bases). V shed 0 bases and J shed 6 bases, with 21 bases lying between them. The CDR3 is made up of 18 amino acids. CDR1 and CDR2 (germline): SGDLS, YYNGEE.

This rearrangement joins TRBV28 to TRBJ2-2; TRBD2 aligns across 9 bases. The CDR3 spans 15 residues. Germline CDR1 reads MDHEN; CDR2 reads SYDVKM. With V trimmed by 6 bases and J by 0 bases, 2 bases remained unmatched. The CDR3 here is CASSRLAANTGELFF. For the CDR3, the DNA is TGTGCCAGCAGCCGACTAGCGGCGAACACCGGGGAGCTGTTTTTT.

The chain couples TRBV16 to TRBJ1-5, with TRBD1 identical over 10 bases. This CDR3 is 15 amino acids long. Germline-derived CDR1 and CDR2 are KGHSY and FQNENV. Trimming cost V 4 bases and J 5 bases; bases outside gene matches: 5. The CDR3 nucleotides are TGTGCCAGCAGCCCTAGGGACAGGGGAGATCAGCCCCAGCATTTT. Its protein product is CASSPRDRGDQPQHF.

V is TRBV7-3 and J is TRBJ2-3; TRBD1 aligns across 8 bases. V shed 5 bases, J shed 0 bases, and the junction held 10 bases outside the gene matches. The V gene's germline CDR1 is SGHTA and CDR2 FQGTGA. The CDR3 totals 17 residues. As DNA, the CDR3 is TGTGCCAGCAGCAAAACAGGGGGACCTTATAGCACAGATACGCAGTATTTT. This translates into CASSKTGGPYSTDTQYF.

This chain connects TRBV5-1 to TRBJ2-3; TRBD2 matches 9 bases. Germline V gene data show CDR1 as SGHRS and CDR2 as YFSETQ. This CDR3 is built from 15 residues. V dropped 3 bases and J dropped 4; count of bases not matched to a gene: 6. CDR3 region: CASSSRSGGPDTQYF. The CDR3 DNA reads TGCGCCAGCAGCTCGAGAAGCGGGGGGCCAGATACGCAGTATTTT.

The genes are TRBV5-1 and TRBJ2-7; 7 nucleotides align to TRBD2. V lost 4 bases and J lost 1; bases outside the gene matches: 5. This CDR3 spans 14 amino acids. Germline values: CDR1 SGHRS, CDR2 YFSETQ. The CDR3 loop is CASSPQRDSYEQYF. Written as DNA, the CDR3 is TGCGCCAGCAGCCCCCAGCGGGATTCCTACGAGCAGTACTTC.

This clone was observed a handful of times. J is TRBJ1-2 and V is TRBV10-1, with 8 positions matching TRBD1. The ends lost 4 bases at V and 4 bases at J; junction bases unmatched: 5. Looked up from germline, CDR1 is WNHNN and CDR2 is SYGVQD (reference sequence). The CDR3 has 14 amino acids. CDR3 coding DNA: TGCGCCAGCAGTGCCCGGGACAGGTCCTATGGCTACACCTTC. Translating gives CASSARDRSYGYTF.

This chain uses TRBV19 with TRBJ2-7, with 7 bases fitting TRBD1. Germline values: CDR1 LNHDA, CDR2 SQIVND (reference sequence). With 4 bases clipped from V and 6 bases from J, the junction kept 6 bases outside the gene matches. CDR3 length equals 13 residues. CDR3: CASSRQGTSEQYF. The DNA of the CDR3 is TGTGCCAGTAGTAGACAGGGAACGAGCGAGCAGTACTTC.

The chain recombines TRBV27 with TRBJ2-7; 10 bases are a match to TRBD2. Germline V gene sequence: CDR1 MNHEY, CDR2 SMNVEV (reference sequence). V was clipped by 5 bases and J by 5 bases; unmatched bases: 12. The CDR3 length is 16 residues. The CDR3: CASSPPGLANVDEQYF. In DNA form, the CDR3 reads TGTGCCAGCAGTCCCCCGGGACTAGCGAATGTGGACGAGCAGTACTTC.

CDR3 bases: TGTGCCAGTCGGGGGCTTTCTGGAAACACCATATATTTT. Translated: CASRGLSGNTIYF. This chain joins TRBV19 and TRBJ1-3, with D maybe TRBD1 (6 bases). Between the trimmed V and J ends, which lost 8 bases and 1 base, there was a span of 9 bases. CDR1 is LNHDA, CDR2 SQIVND, per germline (reference sequence). The CDR3 is 13 residues long.

This clone occurred once. This chain uses TRBV18 with TRBJ1-1; TRBD1 aligns across 10 bases. The CDR3 consists of 15 residues. Per the germline V gene, CDR1 is KGHSH and CDR2 is LQKENI. V dropped 0 bases and J dropped 7; count of bases not matched to a gene: 5. The CDR3 reads CASSPPSRTGGEAFF. CDR3 nucleotide sequence: TGTGCCAGCTCACCACCAAGTCGGACAGGGGGTGAAGCTTTCTTT. The whole variable domain, remainder taken from reference TRBV18 and TRBJ1-1, is NAGVMQNPRHLVRRRGQEARLRCSPMKGHSHVYWYRQLPEEGLKFMVYLQKENIIDESGMPKERFSAEFPKEGPSILRIQQVVRGDSAAYFCASSPPSRTGGEAFFGQGTRLTVV.

V and J are TRBV19 and TRBJ2-5; 14 positions match TRBD2. The germline CDR1 and CDR2 sequences are LNHDA and SQIVND (reference sequence). Germline trimming cut 3 bases from V and 2 bases from J; bases unmatched to any gene: 11. This CDR3 spans 19 amino acids. The CDR3 coding sequence is TGTGCCAGTAGTATCGCTGGGACTAGCGGGAGCGGAGGGCAAGAGACCCAGTACTTC. Protein: CASSIAGTSGSGGQETQYF.

The rearrangement links TRBV10-1 to TRBJ2-1; D remains unclear. Germline CDR1 reads WNHNN; CDR2 reads SYGVQD (reference sequence). The CDR3 covers 16 residues. The germline V and J ends were trimmed by 4 bases and 6 bases, with 19 bases remaining between them. DNA for the CDR3: TGCGCCAGCAGTGGGTGGTCGGGTCTCGCCCCCAATGAGCAGTTCTTC. It specifies CASSGWSGLAPNEQFF.

This clone was detected once. The J gene is TRBJ2-5, the V gene TRBV5-6; weak D call: TRBD2 (5 bases). In germline, CDR1 is SGHDT, CDR2 YYEEEE. V was cut by 2 bases and J by 10 bases, with 15 bases left in between. This CDR3 comprises 13 residues. The CDR3 sequence is CASSLGPPGSQYF. CDR3 bases: TGTGCCAGCAGCTTAGGACCCCCGGGGAGCCAGTACTTC.

The CDR3 reads CASSDRDSANQPQHF. In DNA form, the CDR3 reads TGTGCCAGCAGCGACCGCGACAGCGCTAATCAGCCCCAGCATTTT. The rearrangement joins TRBV2 to TRBJ1-5, with D possibly being TRBD1 (5 bases). CDR1 SNHLY and CDR2 FYNNEI come from the germline V gene. V was shortened by 6 bases and J by 4 bases, with 16 bases between the two germline ends. There are 15 residues in the CDR3. The full variable domain, rest sourced from reference TRBV2 and TRBJ1-5, is EPEVTQTPSHQVTQMGQEVILRCVPISNHLYFYWYRQILGQKVEFLVSFYNNEISEKSEIFDDQFSVERPDGSNFTLKIRSTKLEDSAMYFCASSDRDSANQPQHFGDGTRLSIL.

This chain joins TRBV27 and TRBJ2-7; 10 nucleotides line up with TRBD2. Trimming took 2 bases from V and 4 from J; bases not matched to a gene: 8. CDR1 MNHEY and CDR2 SMNVEV come from the germline V gene (reference sequence). The CDR3 spans 16 residues. The CDR3 loop reads CASSLLGSSGRYEQYF. The CDR3 DNA reads TGTGCCAGCAGTTTACTTGGCTCTAGCGGGAGATACGAGCAGTACTTC.

V usage is TRBV4-2 and J usage is TRBJ1-4, with D possibly matching TRBD1 (5 bases). CDR3 length equals 15 residues. Looked up from germline, CDR1 is LGHNA and CDR2 is YNFKEQ. V lost 1 base and J lost 8, with 14 bases in between. The CDR3 region is CASSQGGREDEKLFF. The CDR3 DNA sequence: TGTGCCAGCAGCCAAGGGGGCCGCGAGGACGAAAAACTGTTTTTT.

This sequence joins TRBV7-2 and TRBJ2-1; 7 bases are shared with TRBD2. The CDR3 totals 14 residues. Germline values: CDR1 SGHTA, CDR2 FQGNSA. Trimming at V came to 4 bases and at J to 7 bases, leaving 7 bases not matched to a gene. For the CDR3, the DNA is TGTGCCAGCAGCTCGCTAGCGGCATCGAATGAGCAGTTCTTC. Its translation is CASSSLAASNEQFF.

This clone was seen once. The chain employs TRBV27 and TRBJ2-2; 7 bases are shared with TRBD1. V was clipped by 3 bases and J by 2 bases; unmatched bases: 3. This CDR3 is 15 amino acids long. CDR1 is MNHEY and CDR2 is SMNVEV in the germline V gene (reference sequence). The CDR3 loop reads CASSLRQGNTGELFF. The CDR3 DNA is TGTGCCAGCAGTTTGCGACAGGGTAACACCGGGGAGCTGTTTTTT.

This chain uses TRBV11-2 with TRBJ1-3; D is unclear. Germline V gene sequence: CDR1 SGHAT, CDR2 FQNNGV. Trimming shortened V by 2 bases and J by 7 bases, and 9 bases separated the two germline ends. The CDR3 runs to 13 residues. For the CDR3, the DNA is TGTGCCAGCAGCTTAACGGAAGCCAACACCATATATTTT. This gives the protein CASSLTEANTIYF.

This clone was picked up a small number of times. CDR3 nucleotide sequence: TGTGCCAGCAGCGTAGAGAGGGCCTCCTACGAGCAGTACTTC. This encodes CASSVERASYEQYF. This chain joins TRBV9 and TRBJ2-7; D is perhaps TRBD2 (5 bases). The CDR3 has 14 amino acids. The germline V and J ends were trimmed by 0 bases and 0 bases, with 7 bases remaining between them. Germline CDR1 reads SGDLS; CDR2 reads YYNGEE.

In DNA form, the CDR3 reads TGTGCCAGCAGATACTCCGGGACGGAAGCTTTCTTT. This gives the protein CASRYSGTEAFF. The chain combines TRBV11-2 with TRBJ1-1, with D possibly matching TRBD1 (5 bases). This CDR3 is built from 12 residues. In germline, CDR1 is SGHAT, CDR2 FQNNGV. V was pared by 6 bases and J by 8 bases, with 13 bases between.

This clone has more than one count but fewer than ten. This chain connects TRBV4-1 to TRBJ1-2, with D unclear. V lost 1 base and J 4 bases, leaving 16 bases between the germline ends. The CDR3 contains 16 residues. Germline V lookup: CDR1 MGHRA, CDR2 YSYEKL. The CDR3 region has the DNA TGCGCCAGCAGCCAAGGGGGATTCGTTCCGAGCTATGGCTACACCTTC. It yields the protein CASSQGGFVPSYGYTF.